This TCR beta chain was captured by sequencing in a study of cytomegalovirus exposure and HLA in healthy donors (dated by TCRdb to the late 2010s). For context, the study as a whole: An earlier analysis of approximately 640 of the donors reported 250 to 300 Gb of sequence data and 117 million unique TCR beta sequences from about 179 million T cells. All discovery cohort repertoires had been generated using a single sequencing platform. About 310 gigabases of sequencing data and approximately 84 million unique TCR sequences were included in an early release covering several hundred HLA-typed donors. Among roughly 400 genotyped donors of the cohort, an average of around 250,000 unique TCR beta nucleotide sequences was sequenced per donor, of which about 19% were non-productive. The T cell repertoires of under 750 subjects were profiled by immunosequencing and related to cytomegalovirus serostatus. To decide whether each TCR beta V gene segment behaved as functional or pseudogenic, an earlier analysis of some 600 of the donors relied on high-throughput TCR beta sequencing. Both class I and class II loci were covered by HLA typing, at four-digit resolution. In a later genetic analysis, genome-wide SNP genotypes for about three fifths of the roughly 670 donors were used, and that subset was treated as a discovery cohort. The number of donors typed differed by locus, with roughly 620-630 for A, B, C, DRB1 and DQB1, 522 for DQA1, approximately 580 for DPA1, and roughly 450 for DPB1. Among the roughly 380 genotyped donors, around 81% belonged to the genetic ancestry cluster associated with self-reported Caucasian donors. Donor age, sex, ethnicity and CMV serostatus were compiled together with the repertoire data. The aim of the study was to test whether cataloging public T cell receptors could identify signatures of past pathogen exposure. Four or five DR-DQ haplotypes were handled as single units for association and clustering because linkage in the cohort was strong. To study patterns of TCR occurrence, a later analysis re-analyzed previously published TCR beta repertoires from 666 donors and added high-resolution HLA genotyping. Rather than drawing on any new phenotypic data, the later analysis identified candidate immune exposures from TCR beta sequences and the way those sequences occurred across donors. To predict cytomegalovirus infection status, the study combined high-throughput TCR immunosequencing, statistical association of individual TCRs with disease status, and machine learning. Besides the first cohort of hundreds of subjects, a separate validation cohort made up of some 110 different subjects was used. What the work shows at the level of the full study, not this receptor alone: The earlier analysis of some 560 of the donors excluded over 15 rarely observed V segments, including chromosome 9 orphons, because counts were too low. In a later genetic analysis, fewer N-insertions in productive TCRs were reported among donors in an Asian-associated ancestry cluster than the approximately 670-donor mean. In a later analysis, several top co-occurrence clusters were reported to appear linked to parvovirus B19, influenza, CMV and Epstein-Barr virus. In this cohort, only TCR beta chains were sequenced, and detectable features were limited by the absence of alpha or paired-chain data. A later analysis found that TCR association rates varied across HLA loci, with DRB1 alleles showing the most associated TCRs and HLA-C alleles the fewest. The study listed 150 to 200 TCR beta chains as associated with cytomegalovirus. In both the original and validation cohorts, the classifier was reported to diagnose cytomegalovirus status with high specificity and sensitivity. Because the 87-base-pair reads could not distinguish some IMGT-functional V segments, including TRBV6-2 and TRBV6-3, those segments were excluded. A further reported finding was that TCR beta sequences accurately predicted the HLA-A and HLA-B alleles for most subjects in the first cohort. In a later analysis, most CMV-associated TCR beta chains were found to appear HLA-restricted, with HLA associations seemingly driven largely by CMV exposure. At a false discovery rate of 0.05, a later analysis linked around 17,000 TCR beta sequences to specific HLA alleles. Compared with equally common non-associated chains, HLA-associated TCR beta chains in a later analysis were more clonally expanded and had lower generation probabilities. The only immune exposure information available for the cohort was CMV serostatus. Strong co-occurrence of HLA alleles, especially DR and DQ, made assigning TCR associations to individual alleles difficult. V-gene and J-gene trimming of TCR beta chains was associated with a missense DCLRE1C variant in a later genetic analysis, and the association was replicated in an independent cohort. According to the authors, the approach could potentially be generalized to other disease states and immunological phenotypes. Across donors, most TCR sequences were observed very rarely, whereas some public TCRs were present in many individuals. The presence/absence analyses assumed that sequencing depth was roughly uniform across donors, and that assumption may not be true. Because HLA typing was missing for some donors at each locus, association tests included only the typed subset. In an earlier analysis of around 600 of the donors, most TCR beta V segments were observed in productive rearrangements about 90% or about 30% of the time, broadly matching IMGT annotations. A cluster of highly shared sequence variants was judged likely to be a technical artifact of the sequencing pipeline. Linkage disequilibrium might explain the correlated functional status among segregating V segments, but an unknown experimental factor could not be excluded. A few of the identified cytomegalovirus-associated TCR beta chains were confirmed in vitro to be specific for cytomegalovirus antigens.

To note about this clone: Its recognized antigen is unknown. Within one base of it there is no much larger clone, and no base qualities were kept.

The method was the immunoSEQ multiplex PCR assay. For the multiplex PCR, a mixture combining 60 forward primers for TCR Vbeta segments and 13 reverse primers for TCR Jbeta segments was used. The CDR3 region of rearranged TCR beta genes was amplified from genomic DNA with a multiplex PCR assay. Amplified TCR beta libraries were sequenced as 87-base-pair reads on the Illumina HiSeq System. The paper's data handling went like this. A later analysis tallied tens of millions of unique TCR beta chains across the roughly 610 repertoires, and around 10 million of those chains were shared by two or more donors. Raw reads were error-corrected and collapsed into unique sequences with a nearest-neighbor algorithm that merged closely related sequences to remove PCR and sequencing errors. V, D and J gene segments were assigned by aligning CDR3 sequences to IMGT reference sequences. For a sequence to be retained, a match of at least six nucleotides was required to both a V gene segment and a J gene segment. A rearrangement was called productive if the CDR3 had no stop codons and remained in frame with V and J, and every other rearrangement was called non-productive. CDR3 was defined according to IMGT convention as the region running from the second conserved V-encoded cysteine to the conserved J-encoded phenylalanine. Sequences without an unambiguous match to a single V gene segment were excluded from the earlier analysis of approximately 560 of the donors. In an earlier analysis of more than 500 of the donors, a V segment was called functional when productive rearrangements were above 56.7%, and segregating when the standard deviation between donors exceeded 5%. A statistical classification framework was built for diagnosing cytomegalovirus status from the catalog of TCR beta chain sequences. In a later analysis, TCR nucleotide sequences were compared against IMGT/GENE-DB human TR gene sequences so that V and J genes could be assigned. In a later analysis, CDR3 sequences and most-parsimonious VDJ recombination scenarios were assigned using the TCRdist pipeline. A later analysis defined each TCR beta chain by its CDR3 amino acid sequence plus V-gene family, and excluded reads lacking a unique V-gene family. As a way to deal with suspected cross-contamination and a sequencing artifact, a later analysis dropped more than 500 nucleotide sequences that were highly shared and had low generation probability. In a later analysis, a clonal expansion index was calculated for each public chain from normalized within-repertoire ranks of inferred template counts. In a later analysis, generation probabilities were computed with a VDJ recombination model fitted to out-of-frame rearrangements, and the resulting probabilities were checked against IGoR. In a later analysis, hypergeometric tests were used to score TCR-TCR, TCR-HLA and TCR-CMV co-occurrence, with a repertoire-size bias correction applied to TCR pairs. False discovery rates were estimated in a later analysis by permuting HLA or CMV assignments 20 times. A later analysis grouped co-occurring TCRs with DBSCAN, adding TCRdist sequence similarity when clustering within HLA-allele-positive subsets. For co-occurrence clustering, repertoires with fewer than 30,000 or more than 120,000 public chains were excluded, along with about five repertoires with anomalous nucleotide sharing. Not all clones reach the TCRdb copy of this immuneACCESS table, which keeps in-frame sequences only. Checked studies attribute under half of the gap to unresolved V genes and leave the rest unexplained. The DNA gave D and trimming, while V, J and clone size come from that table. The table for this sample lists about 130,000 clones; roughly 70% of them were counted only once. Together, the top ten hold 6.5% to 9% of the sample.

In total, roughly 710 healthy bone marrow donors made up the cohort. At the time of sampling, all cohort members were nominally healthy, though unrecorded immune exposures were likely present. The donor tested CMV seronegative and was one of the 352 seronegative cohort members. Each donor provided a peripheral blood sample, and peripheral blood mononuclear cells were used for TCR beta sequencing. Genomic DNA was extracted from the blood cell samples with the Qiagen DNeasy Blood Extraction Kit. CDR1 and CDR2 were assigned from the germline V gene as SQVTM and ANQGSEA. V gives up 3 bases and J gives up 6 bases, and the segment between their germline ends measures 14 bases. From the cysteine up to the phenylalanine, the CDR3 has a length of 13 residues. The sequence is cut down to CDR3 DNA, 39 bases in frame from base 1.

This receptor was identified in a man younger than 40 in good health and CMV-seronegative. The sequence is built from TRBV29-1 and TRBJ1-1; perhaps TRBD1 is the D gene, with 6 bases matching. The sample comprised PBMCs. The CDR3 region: CSVEGQQGAEAFF. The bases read TGCAGCGTTGAGGGGCAACAGGGCGCTGAAGCTTTCTTT.